The next 18 T cell receptor beta chains were all read from a single sample in a study of T cells in Graves' hyperthyroidism and ophthalmopathy. Authors of the study amplified TCR beta CDR3 regions from RNA transcripts. The HTBI set primed first-round TCR CDR3 RT-PCR. TCRdb itself ran the multiplex PCR reads through MiXCR, one entry per CDR3 protein. Here the sample spans 450,000 to 650,000 distinct CDR3 sequences, 14% being singletons. Material for sequencing was blood. The receptors come from a woman younger than 35 with Graves' ophthalmopathy.

This clonotype was picked up a small number of times. The V call is TRBV4-1, the J call TRBJ2-7, with D perhaps TRBD1 or TRBD2 (5 bases each). Trimming removed 3 bases at V and 0 bases at J, with 15 bases between. CDR3 length: 16 residues. Per the germline V gene, CDR1 is MGHRA and CDR2 is YSYEKL. The chain's CDR3 is CASSHLGVEVSYEQYF. The CDR3 DNA follows: TGCGCCAGCAGCCACCTGGGGGTAGAAGTCTCCTACGAGCAGTACTTC.

The table lists this clonotype with a few counts. The rearrangement uses TRBV14 and TRBJ2-1; D may be TRBD2 (5 bases). Germline V gives CDR1 SGHDN, CDR2 FVKESK. The CDR3 is made up of 14 amino acids. Trimming removed 4 bases at V and 6 bases at J, with 13 bases between. DNA for the CDR3: TGTGCCAGCAGCCCCGAGGGTAGTGGCAATGAGCAGTTCTTC. Protein: CASSPEGSGNEQFF.

This clonotype showed up many times. V is TRBV7-9 and J is TRBJ2-1; D possibly corresponds to TRBD1 (7 bases). V lost 5 bases, J lost 10 bases, and 21 bases lay in between. The length of the CDR3 is 15 residues. The V gene's germline CDR1 is SEHNR and CDR2 FQNEAQ (reference sequence). The CDR3 DNA sequence: TGTGCCAGCAGCCCTGAGGAGGGGGCGGGCAGGGAGCAGTTCTTC. It is translated as CASSPEEGAGREQFF.

This clonotype was counted ten times or more. The chain couples TRBV7-9 to TRBJ1-4, with D unclear. V lost 4 bases to trimming and J lost 1 base, with 10 bases between them. Germline V lookup: CDR1 SEHNR, CDR2 FQNEAQ (reference sequence). This CDR3 comprises 15 residues. CDR3 in DNA: TGTGCCAGCAGCTCCACAGCCCAAACTAATGAAAAACTGTTTTTT. Translating gives CASSSTAQTNEKLFF.

This clonotype was seen ten or more times. The gene calls are TRBV28 and TRBJ1-4, with 8 bases that match TRBD1. Losses at the gene ends were 3 bases for V and 10 bases for J; bases not matched to a gene: 7. Germline V gene lookup returns CDR1 MDHEN and CDR2 SYDVKM. The length of the CDR3 is 14 residues. CDR3 coding DNA: TGTGCCAGCAGTTTTCAGGGGGCGAGGGGAAAACTGTTTTTT. Protein sequence: CASSFQGARGKLFF.

The chain couples TRBV7-9 to TRBJ1-5; D unclear. This CDR3 spans 12 amino acids. Germline V lookup: CDR1 SEHNR, CDR2 FQNEAQ (reference sequence). V lost 3 bases and J lost 13, with 13 bases in between. The CDR3 DNA sequence: TGTGCCAGCAGCTTCGACGGTGACCCGCAGCATTTT. It specifies CASSFDGDPQHF.

This clonotype occurred a few times. The chain has TRBV6-1 and TRBJ1-4; 8 positions agree with TRBD1. After removal of 5 bases from V and 3 bases from J, the junction contained 2 bases not matched to a gene. CDR1 is MNHNS, CDR2 SASEGT, per germline. CDR3 length equals 14 residues. The CDR3 region is CASSQGASNEKLFF. The CDR3 DNA reads TGTGCCAGCAGTCAGGGGGCTTCTAATGAAAAACTGTTTTTT.

The chain links TRBV4-1 to TRBJ2-7, with 11 bases fitting TRBD2. The V gene's germline CDR1 is MGHRA and CDR2 YSYEKL. CDR3 length: 12 residues. Losses at the gene ends were 11 bases for V and 7 bases for J; bases not matched to a gene: 7. CDR3 region: CAASGRSDEQYF. In DNA, the CDR3 is TGCGCCGCTAGCGGGAGGTCGGATGAGCAGTACTTC.

This clonotype appeared many times. The genes are TRBV9 and TRBJ2-7; maybe TRBD1 (6 bases). There are 13 residues in the CDR3. CDR1 SGDLS and CDR2 YYNGEE come from the germline V gene. V was cut by 2 bases and J by 0 bases, with 6 bases left in between. CDR3 DNA: TGTGCCAGCAGCGTGGACAGCTCCTACGAGCAGTACTTC. It translates to CASSVDSSYEQYF. The complete variable domain, with remaining parts taken from reference TRBV9 and TRBJ2-7, reads DSGVTQTPKHLITATGQRVTLRCSPRSGDLSVYWYQQSLDQGLQFLIQYYNGEERAKGNILERFSAQQFPDLHSELNLSSLELGDSALYFCASSVDSSYEQYFGPGTRLTVT.

This clonotype was counted at least ten times. The chain couples TRBV20-1 to TRBJ2-3; D might be TRBD2 (6 bases). The CDR3 has 11 amino acids. Germline CDR1 and CDR2: DFQATT and SNEGSKA (reference sequence). V was pared by 6 bases and J by 6 bases, with 10 bases between. The CDR3 loop is CSALEGDTQYF. The CDR3 region has the DNA TGCAGTGCCTTGGAGGGTGATACGCAGTATTTT.

The V and J genes are TRBV6-1 and TRBJ1-1; D is perhaps TRBD1 (6 bases). There are 13 residues in the CDR3. V was trimmed by 7 bases and J by 1 base, leaving 10 bases between them. Germline lookup yields CDR1 MNHNS and CDR2 SASEGT. The CDR3 region is CASTLDRNTEAFF. CDR3 bases: TGTGCCAGCACCCTGGACAGGAACACTGAAGCTTTCTTT.

The chain joins TRBV6-2 or TRBV6-3 to TRBJ2-7; no definite D call. This CDR3 region has 14 residues. CDR1 and CDR2 from the germline V gene are MNHEY and SVGEGT. V gave up 7 bases and J gave up 6 bases, with 19 bases separating them. The chain's CDR3 is CASTLPSVSGEQYF. CDR3 nucleotide sequence: TGTGCCAGCACCTTGCCTTCCGTTTCGGGCGAGCAGTACTTC.

This clonotype occurred many times. The rearrangement uses TRBV18 and TRBJ1-4; 9 bases match TRBD1. V was pared by 5 bases and J by 5 bases, with 3 bases of the junction left unmatched. The CDR3 has 14 residues. Germline V gene lookup returns CDR1 KGHSH and CDR2 LQKENI. Written as DNA, the CDR3 is TGTGCCAGCTCATCCGGGACAGGGAATGAAAAACTGTTTTTT. As protein: CASSSGTGNEKLFF. Using reference TRBV18 and TRBJ1-4 for the parts outside the CDR3, the full variable domain is NAGVMQNPRHLVRRRGQEARLRCSPMKGHSHVYWYRQLPEEGLKFMVYLQKENIIDESGMPKERFSAEFPKEGPSILRIQQVVRGDSAAYFCASSSGTGNEKLFFGSGTQLSVL.

This clonotype has at least ten counts. The rearrangement uses TRBV6-1 and TRBJ2-1; D unresolved. V lost 4 bases and J lost 0, with 7 bases in between. This CDR3 has 14 amino acids. The V gene's germline CDR1 is MNHNS and CDR2 SASEGT. The CDR3 DNA follows: TGTGCCAGCAGTGGACTTCTCTCCTACAATGAGCAGTTCTTC. Its protein is CASSGLLSYNEQFF.

This clonotype showed up many times. The CDR3 DNA reads as TGTGCCAGCAGTTCTCGAGCGAGTCGGTACACAGATACGCAGTATTTT. The encoded protein is CASSSRASRYTDTQYF. V usage is TRBV2 and J usage is TRBJ2-3; no definite D call. V was shortened by 5 bases and J by 2 bases, with 17 bases between the two germline ends. The CDR3 has 16 amino acids. Germline-derived CDR1 and CDR2 are SNHLY and FYNNEI.

Many counts were recorded for this clonotype. The rearrangement uses TRBV20-1 and TRBJ2-3; 11 nucleotides agree with TRBD2. The CDR3 length is 15 residues. Trimming at V came to 2 bases and at J to 6 bases, leaving 7 bases not matched to a gene. CDR1 and CDR2 (germline): DFQATT, SNEGSKA (reference sequence). CDR3 protein: CSARHGLAGQDTQYF. The CDR3 bases are TGCAGTGCTAGACACGGACTAGCGGGTCAGGATACGCAGTATTTT.

This clonotype was detected many times. The chain employs TRBV20-1 and TRBJ2-2, with D hard to call. Germline-derived CDR1 and CDR2 are DFQATT and SNEGSKA (reference sequence). V was shortened by 1 base and J by 4 bases, with 7 bases between the two germline ends. The CDR3 extends over 13 amino acids. CDR3 sequence: CSARGVTTGELFF. The CDR3 DNA reads TGCAGTGCTAGAGGGGTTACCACCGGGGAGCTGTTTTTT.

The rearrangement links TRBV19 to TRBJ1-2; weak D call: TRBD1 (6 bases). The CDR3 has 15 amino acids. Deletions cut 6 bases from V and 6 bases from J, with 20 bases between. Germline loops: CDR1 LNHDA, CDR2 SQIVND (reference sequence). The DNA for the CDR3 is TGTGCCAGTAGCCGACGGGACAAGCTCCTCAATGGCTACACCTTC. Translated: CASSRRDKLLNGYTF.